Listed below are T cell receptor beta chains from one sample, sequenced in a study of control samples from healthy donors and cancer patients. The method was immunoSEQ multiplex PCR; TCRdb's version includes in-frame clones alone and lacks a portion of them. The repertoire has 35,000 to 50,000 clones, around 87% of them found once; the top ten carry approximately 10%. The specimen was PBMCs. These receptors all stem from an older woman with lung cancer. Each CDR3 is given with its conserved first and last residue. Fields, in order: D gene, V gene, clone size, J gene, CDR3 DNA, CDR3 protein. D genes are given only for firm matches. Clone sizes are given selectively: once, few, many, or a class where the clone is expanded.

>TRBD1|TRBV6-2/TRBV6-3|-|TRBJ1-3
TGTGCCAGCAGTTCGCCGACAGGGGCGAGGAGTAACACCATATATTTT
CASSSPTGARSNTIYF
>TRBD2|TRBV7-6|once|TRBJ2-1
TGTGCCAGCAGCTCCCTTTGGCTAGCGGGTGACAATGAGCAGTTCTTC
CASSSLWLAGDNEQFF
>-|TRBV5-1|-|TRBJ2-7
TGCGCCAGCAGCTACCGGGACTCCTCCACCTACGAGCAGTACTTC
CASSYRDSSTYEQYF
>-|TRBV6-2/TRBV6-3|-|TRBJ2-7
TGTGCCAGCAGTCTACGTAGGCTTCGGGGTGGTAACGAGCAGTACTTC
CASSLRRLRGGNEQYF
>TRBD1|TRBV24-1|-|TRBJ2-5
TGTGCCACCAGTGATTCGCACCCGGACAGGGCTGAGACCCAGTACTTC
CATSDSHPDRAETQYF
>-|TRBV5-1|-|TRBJ2-2
TGCGCCAGCAGCCGCTGGACAGAGAACACCGGGGAGCTGTTTTTT
CASSRWTENTGELFF
>TRBD1|TRBV4-1|once|TRBJ1-1
TGCGCCAGCAGCCGAGGACAGGCGAACACTGAAGCTTTCTTT
CASSRGQANTEAFF
>TRBD1|TRBV27|-|TRBJ2-7
TGTGCCAGCAGTCCCCCCGGGACAGGGGGTTACGAGCAGTACTTC
CASSPPGTGGYEQYF
>TRBD1|TRBV30|once|TRBJ2-7
TGTGCCTGGAGGACCGGGACAGGGCCGTACTTC
CAWRTGTGPYF
>TRBD1|TRBV7-9|-|TRBJ2-6
TGTGCCAGCAGCACAAATGGGGGGACAGGGCGCTCTGGGGCCAACGTCCTGACTTTC
CASSTNGGTGRSGANVLTF
>TRBD1|TRBV9|-|TRBJ1-4
TGTGCCAGCAGCGCTTCCGGGACAGGGGGCAATGAAAAACTGTTTTTT
CASSASGTGGNEKLFF
>TRBD1|TRBV6-5|-|TRBJ1-5
TGTGCCAGCAGGGACGGGACAGGATACAATCAGCCCCAGCATTTT
CASRDGTGYNQPQHF
>TRBD1|TRBV29-1|-|TRBJ2-5
TGCAGCGTGACCGGGACAGGGGACGAGACCCAGTACTTC
CSVTGTGDETQYF
>-|TRBV4-3|-|TRBJ2-5
TGCGCCAGCAGCCAAGAGGTAGCCCTGGGGGAGACCCAGTACTTC
CASSQEVALGETQYF
>TRBD2|TRBV2|-|TRBJ2-5
TGTGCCAGCAGCCTGGGGACTAGCGGGAGGGCGAGGGGAGAGGCCCAGTACTTC
CASSLGTSGRARGEAQYF
>TRBD2|TRBV11-2|-|TRBJ2-1
TGTGCCAGCAGCCTAGTCGGGGGGAATGAGCAGTTCTTC
CASSLVGGNEQFF
>TRBD2|TRBV4-2|-|TRBJ2-2
TGTGCCAGCAGCCATCTACTAGCGGGGAACACCGGGGAGCTGTTTTTT
CASSHLLAGNTGELFF
>-|TRBV19|-|TRBJ1-1
TGTGCCAGTAGTATCGTGGACAGTGAAGCTTTCTTT
CASSIVDSEAFF
>-|TRBV19|-|TRBJ1-5
TGTGCCAGTAGTATAAGACCGAACGAGGCCCAGCCCCAGCATTTT
CASSIRPNEAQPQHF
>TRBD1|TRBV12-5|-|TRBJ1-5
TGTGCTAGTGGTTTGCCCCCGGGACAGGGCGTTCAGCCCCAGCATTTT
CASGLPPGQGVQPQHF
>-|TRBV29-1|few|TRBJ1-1
TGCAGCGCCCCGTCCGGGTCGAACACTGAAGCTTTCTTT
CSAPSGSNTEAFF
>-|TRBV6-6|-|TRBJ1-1
TGTGCCAGCAGTTGGGGGCAGAACACTGAAGCTTTCTTT
CASSWGQNTEAFF
>-|TRBV2|-|TRBJ1-6
TGTGCCAGCGTCCCCAGCATCTCCTATAATTCACCCCTCCACTTT
CASVPSISYNSPLHF
>-|TRBV6-5|-|TRBJ2-5
TGTGCCAGCAGTCGCAACGGGAGACAAGAGACCCAGTACTTC
CASSRNGRQETQYF
>TRBD1|TRBV7-9|-|TRBJ1-4
TGTGCCAGCAGCTTCGAGGACAGGGCGAATGAAAAACTGTTTTTT
CASSFEDRANEKLFF
>TRBD2|TRBV10-3|-|TRBJ2-1
TGTGCCATCGGTGGGCGGGAGCTCTACAATGAGCAGTTCTTC
CAIGGRELYNEQFF
>TRBD1|TRBV4-1|once|TRBJ1-1
TGCGCCAGCAGCCCGGGACAGGGGGATCCTTACACTGAAGCTTTCTTT
CASSPGQGDPYTEAFF
>-|TRBV28|-|TRBJ2-7
TGTGCCAGCAGAAAACTAGTCGAGCAGTACTTC
CASRKLVEQYF
>TRBD1|TRBV7-2|-|TRBJ2-1
TGTGCCAGCAGCCCTCCTGGGACAGGCTCCTACAATGAGCAGTTCTTC
CASSPPGTGSYNEQFF
>-|TRBV27|-|TRBJ1-5
TGTGCCAGCAGTCCAATACAAGATCAGCCCCAGCATTTT
CASSPIQDQPQHF
>TRBD2|TRBV7-2|-|TRBJ2-5
TGTGCCAGCAGCTTAGAGGCACTAGCGGGGCGAGAGACCCAGTACTTC
CASSLEALAGRETQYF
>TRBD2|TRBV30|once|TRBJ2-3
TGTGCCTGGAGGCTACTAGCGGGGTACACAGATACGCAGTATTTT
CAWRLLAGYTDTQYF
>-|TRBV7-9|-|TRBJ2-1
TGTGCCAGCAGCTCGGGTCAAAACAATGAGCAGTTCTTC
CASSSGQNNEQFF
>TRBD1|TRBV11-3|-|TRBJ2-7
TGTGCCAGCAGCTTAGAAGACAGGGGCGGCGAGCAGTACTTC
CASSLEDRGGEQYF
>-|TRBV3-1/TRBV3-2|-|TRBJ1-1
TGTGCCAGCACTCCTGCGCGAGGGCTCACTGAAGCTTTCTTT
CASTPARGLTEAFF
>-|TRBV14|-|TRBJ1-3
TGTGCCAGCAGCTCATGGGGGTCTGGAAACACCATATATTTT
CASSSWGSGNTIYF
>-|TRBV7-9|-|TRBJ1-2
TGTGCCAGCAGCTTAGTAGGGGAAGGAGGTGGCTACACCTTC
CASSLVGEGGGYTF
>-|TRBV7-9|-|TRBJ1-1
TGTGCCAGCAGCTTACTGGGAAACACTGAAGCTTTCTTT
CASSLLGNTEAFF
>TRBD1|TRBV28|-|TRBJ1-5
TGTGCCAGCAGTTCGGACAGGAGGAATCAGCCCCAGCATTTT
CASSSDRRNQPQHF
>-|TRBV5-4|-|TRBJ2-7
TGTGCCAGCAGCTCCAAATCATCACAGGGGGGGGAAGAGCAGTACTTC
CASSSKSSQGGEEQYF
>TRBD1|TRBV4-1|-|TRBJ1-1
TGCGCCAGCAGCCAAGATTGGGGCGGGACAGGGGCTCCCACTGAAGCTTTCTTT
CASSQDWGGTGAPTEAFF